This T cell receptor (beta chain) comes out of a study of Tregs in tolerant kidney transplant recipients. Overall study results and limits: No direct test of biological reproducibility was done here.

Here immunoSEQ multiplex PCR was the method, and the copy in TCRdb shows in-frame clones only, minus some. The data show 240,000 or so clones, around 82% seen once. In regard to this clone: Its antigen is not known.

This sequence originates from a human donor in good health. Sequencing was performed on CD4+ T cells from blood.

CDR3 loop: CASSRRGAYTEAFF. In DNA form, the CDR3 reads TGCGCCAGCAGCAGGCGGGGGGCGTACACTGAAGCTTTCTTT. This chain uses TRBV5-1 with TRBJ1-1, with D possibly being TRBD1 (6 bases). Germline values: CDR1 SGHRS, CDR2 YFSETQ. The ends were cut back, 4 bases at V and 3 bases at J, with 13 bases in the middle. The CDR3 sequence is 14 residues long.